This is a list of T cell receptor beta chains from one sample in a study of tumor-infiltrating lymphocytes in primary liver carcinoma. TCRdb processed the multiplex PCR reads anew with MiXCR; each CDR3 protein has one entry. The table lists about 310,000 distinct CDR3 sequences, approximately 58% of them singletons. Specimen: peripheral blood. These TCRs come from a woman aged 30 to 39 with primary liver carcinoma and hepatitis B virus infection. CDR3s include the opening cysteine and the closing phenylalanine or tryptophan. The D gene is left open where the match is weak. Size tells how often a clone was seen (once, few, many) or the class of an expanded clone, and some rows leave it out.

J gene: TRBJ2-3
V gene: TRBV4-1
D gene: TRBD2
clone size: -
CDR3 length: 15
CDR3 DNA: TGCACCAGCAGCCCAGAGCGGGGCGGCACAGATACGCAGTATTTT
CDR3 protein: CTSSPERGGTDTQYF

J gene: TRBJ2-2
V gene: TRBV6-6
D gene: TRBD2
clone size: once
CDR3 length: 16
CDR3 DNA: TGTGCCAGCAGTTACTCCCTAGCGGGAGTCCCCGGGGAGCTGTATTTT
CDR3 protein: CASSYSLAGVPGELYF

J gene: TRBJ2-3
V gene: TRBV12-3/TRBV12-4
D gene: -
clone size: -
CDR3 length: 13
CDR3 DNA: TGTGCCAGTACGTCTAGCGACACAGATACGCAGTATTTT
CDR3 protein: CASTSSDTDTQYF

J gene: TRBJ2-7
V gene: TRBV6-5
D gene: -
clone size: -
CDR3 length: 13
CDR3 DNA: TGTGCCATCTCCCCGCAGGGGCGACGGGAGCAGTACTTC
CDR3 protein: CAISPQGRREQYF

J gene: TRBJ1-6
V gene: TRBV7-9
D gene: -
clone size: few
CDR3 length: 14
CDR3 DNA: TGTGCCAGCAGCTTCGGGCAGTATAATTCACCCCTCCACTTT
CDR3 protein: CASSFGQYNSPLHF

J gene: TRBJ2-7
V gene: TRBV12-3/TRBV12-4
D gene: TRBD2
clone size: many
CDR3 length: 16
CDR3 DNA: TGTGCCAGCAGTCGAGGACTAGCGGGAGTAAAAGGCGAGCAGTACTTC
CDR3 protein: CASSRGLAGVKGEQYF

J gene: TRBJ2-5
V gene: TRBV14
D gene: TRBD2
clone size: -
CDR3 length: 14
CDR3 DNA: TGTGCCAGCAGCACCGGACTAGCGGGAGGGAAACTGTACTTC
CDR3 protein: CASSTGLAGGKLYF

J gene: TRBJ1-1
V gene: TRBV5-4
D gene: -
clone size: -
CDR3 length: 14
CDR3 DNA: TGTGCCAGCAGCTTGTTTCGCCCGAACACTGAAGCTTTCTTT
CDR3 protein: CASSLFRPNTEAFF

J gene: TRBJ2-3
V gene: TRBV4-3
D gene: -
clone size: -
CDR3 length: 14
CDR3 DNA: TGCGCCAGCAGCCAGAGGATAACCACAGATACGCAGTATTTT
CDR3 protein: CASSQRITTDTQYF

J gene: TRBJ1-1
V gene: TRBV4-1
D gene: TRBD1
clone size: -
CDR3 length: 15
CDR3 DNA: TGCGCCAGCAGCCAGTTAACAGGGGTGAACACTGAAGCTTTCTTT
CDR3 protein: CASSQLTGVNTEAFF

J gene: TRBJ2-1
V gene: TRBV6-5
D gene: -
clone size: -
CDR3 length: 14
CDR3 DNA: TGTGCCAGCTGTTACTCGAATTGGGCGAATGAGCAGTTCTTC
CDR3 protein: CASCYSNWANEQFF

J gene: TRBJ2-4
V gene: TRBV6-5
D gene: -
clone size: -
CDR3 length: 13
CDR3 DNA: TGTGCCAGCCTCCCCGAGGAGGAATACATTCAGTACTTC
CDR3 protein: CASLPEEEYIQYF

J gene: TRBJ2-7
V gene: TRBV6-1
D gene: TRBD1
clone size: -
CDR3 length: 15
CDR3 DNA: TGTGCCAGCGTTCGACAGGGAAATTCAGGGCACGAGCAGTGCTTC
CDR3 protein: CASVRQGNSGHEQCF

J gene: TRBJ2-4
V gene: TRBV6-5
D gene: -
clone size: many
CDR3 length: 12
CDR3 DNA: TGTGCCAGCAGAGGTTCCCCCAACATTCAGTACTTC
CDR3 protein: CASRGSPNIQYF

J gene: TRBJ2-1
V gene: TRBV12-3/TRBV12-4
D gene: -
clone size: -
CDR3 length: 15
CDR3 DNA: TGTGCCAGCAGTAGCACGGAGGGCCAATGGGATGAGCAGTTCTTC
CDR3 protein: CASSSTEGQWDEQFF

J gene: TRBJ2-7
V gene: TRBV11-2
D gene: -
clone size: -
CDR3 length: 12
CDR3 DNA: TGTGCCAGTAGCTCCCACGACTACGAGCAGTACTTC
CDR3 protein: CASSSHDYEQYF

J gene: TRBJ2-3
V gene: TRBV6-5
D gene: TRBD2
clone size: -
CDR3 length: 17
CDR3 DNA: TGTGCCAGCAGTTCACTCCCCCTAAGCGGGGGGATTGATACGCAGTATTTT
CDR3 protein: CASSSLPLSGGIDTQYF

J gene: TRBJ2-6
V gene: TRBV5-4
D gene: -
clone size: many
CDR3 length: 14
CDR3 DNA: TGTGCCAGCAGCTTTTGGTCTGGGGCCAACGTCCTGACTTTC
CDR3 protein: CASSFWSGANVLTF

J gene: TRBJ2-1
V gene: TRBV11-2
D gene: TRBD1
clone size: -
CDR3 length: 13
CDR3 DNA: TGTACCAGCAGCTGGGACAGGACAAATGAGCAGTTCTTC
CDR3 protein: CTSSWDRTNEQFF

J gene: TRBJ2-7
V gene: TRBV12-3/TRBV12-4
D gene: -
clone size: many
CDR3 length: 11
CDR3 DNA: TGTGCCAGCAGTCCGGGACGGGAGCAGTACTTC
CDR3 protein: CASSPGREQYF

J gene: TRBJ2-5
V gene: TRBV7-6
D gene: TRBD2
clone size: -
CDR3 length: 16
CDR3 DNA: TGTGCCAGCAGCTTAGTAGGTTCGGGACTAGCGGGAGTTCGTGACTTC
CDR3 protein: CASSLVGSGLAGVRDF

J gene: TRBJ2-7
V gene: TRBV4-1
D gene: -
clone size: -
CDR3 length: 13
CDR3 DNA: TGCGCCAGCAGCCAAAGGGAGAGGTACGGGCAGTACTTC
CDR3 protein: CASSQRERYGQYF

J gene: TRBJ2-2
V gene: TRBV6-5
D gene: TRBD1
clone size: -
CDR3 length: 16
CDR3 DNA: TGTGCCAGCAGTTACTGGACAGGGCTGAGCACTGGGGAGCTGTTTTTT
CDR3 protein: CASSYWTGLSTGELFF

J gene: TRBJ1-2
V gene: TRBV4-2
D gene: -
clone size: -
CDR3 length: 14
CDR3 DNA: TGTGCCAGCAGCCAAAGGATAGGGTTACGAGGCTACACCTTC
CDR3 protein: CASSQRIGLRGYTF

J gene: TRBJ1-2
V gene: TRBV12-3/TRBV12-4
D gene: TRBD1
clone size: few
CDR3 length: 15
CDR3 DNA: TGTGTCAGTATTCCGACAGGGGGCTCTAACTATGGCTACACCTTC
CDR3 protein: CVSIPTGGSNYGYTF

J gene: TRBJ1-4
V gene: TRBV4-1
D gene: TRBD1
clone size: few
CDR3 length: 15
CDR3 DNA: TGCGCCAGCAGCCAAGCCGGGACAGGGAGAGAAAAACTGTTTTTT
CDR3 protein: CASSQAGTGREKLFF

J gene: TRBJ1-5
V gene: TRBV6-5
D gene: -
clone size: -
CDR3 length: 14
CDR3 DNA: TGTGCCAGCAGCCCGCAGATTCGCAATCAGCCCCAGCATTTT
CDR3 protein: CASSPQIRNQPQHF

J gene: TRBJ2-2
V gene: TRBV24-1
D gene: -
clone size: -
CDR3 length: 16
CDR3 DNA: TGTGCCACCAGTGACTCGGACGGGCCGAACACCGGGGAGCTGTTTTTT
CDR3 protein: CATSDSDGPNTGELFF

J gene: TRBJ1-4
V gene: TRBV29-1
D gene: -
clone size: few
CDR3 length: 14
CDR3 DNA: TGCAGCGCCCGGGACACAACGTCTGATGAAAAACTGTTTTTT
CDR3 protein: CSARDTTSDEKLFF

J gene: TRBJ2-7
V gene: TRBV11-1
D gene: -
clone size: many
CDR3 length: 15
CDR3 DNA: TGTGCCAGCAGCTACCTGTCCGGGACCCTCTACGAGCAGTACTTC
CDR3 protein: CASSYLSGTLYEQYF

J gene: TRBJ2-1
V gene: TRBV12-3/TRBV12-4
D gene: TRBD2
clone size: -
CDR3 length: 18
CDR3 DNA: TGTGCCAGCAGTTTCGATGCTAGCGGGAGGAGGTTAATAGGTGAGCAGTTCTTC
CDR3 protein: CASSFDASGRRLIGEQFF

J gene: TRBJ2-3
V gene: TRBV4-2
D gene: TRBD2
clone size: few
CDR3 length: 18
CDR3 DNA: TGTGCCAGCAGCCACCCTCCCGGGACTAGCGGGAGGGTGGATACGCAGTATTTT
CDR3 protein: CASSHPPGTSGRVDTQYF

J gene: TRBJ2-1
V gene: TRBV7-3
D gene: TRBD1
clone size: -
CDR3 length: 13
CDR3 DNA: TGTGCCAGCAGCCCGTACAGGGGAGATGAGCAGTTCTTC
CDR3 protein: CASSPYRGDEQFF

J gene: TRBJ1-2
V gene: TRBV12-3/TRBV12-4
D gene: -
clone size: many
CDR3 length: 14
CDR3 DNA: TGTGCCACCCCCAAGGCAGGGAGAAACTATGGCTACACCTTC
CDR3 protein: CATPKAGRNYGYTF

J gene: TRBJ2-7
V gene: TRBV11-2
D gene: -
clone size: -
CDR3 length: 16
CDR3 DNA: TGTCCCAGCAGCTTAGCTGGGGAGAGGGCGTCCTACGAGCAGTACTTC
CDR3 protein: CPSSLAGERASYEQYF

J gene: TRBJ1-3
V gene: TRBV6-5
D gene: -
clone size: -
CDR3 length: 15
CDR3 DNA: TGTGCCAGCAGGAGGACGGCGGGCTCTGGAAACACCATATATTTT
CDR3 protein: CASRRTAGSGNTIYF

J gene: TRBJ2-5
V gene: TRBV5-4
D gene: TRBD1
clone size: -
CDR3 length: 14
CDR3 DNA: TGTGCCAGCAGCTCAGGGGGAGTTGGGGAGACCCAGTACTTC
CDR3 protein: CASSSGGVGETQYF

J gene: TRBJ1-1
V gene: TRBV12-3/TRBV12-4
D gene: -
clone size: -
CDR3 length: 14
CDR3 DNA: TGTGCCAGCACCCTGATAAGCATGAACACTGAAGCTTTCTTT
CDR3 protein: CASTLISMNTEAFF

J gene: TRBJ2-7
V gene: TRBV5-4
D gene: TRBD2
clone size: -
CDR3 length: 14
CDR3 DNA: TGTGCCAGCAGCTTTAGCGGGAGCTCCTACGAGCGGTACTTC
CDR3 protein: CASSFSGSSYERYF

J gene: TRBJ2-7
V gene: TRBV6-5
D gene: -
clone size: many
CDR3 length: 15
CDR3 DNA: TGTGCCAGCAGTACCCGGGACGGCGACCCCTTGGAGCAGTACTTC
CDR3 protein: CASSTRDGDPLEQYF

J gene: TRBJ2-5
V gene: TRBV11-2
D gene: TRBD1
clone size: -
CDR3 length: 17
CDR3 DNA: TGTACCAGCAGTCTTCTTCTGAGTGGACAGGAGATAGAGACCCAGTACTTC
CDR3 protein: CTSSLLLSGQEIETQYF

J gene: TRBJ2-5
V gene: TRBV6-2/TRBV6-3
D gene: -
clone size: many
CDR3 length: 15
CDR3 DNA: TGTGCCAGCAGTACCCTTTTGAAAAACCAAGAGACCCAGTACTTC
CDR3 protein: CASSTLLKNQETQYF

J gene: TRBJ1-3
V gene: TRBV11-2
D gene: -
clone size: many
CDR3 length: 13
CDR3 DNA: TGTGCCAGCAGCCCCGGGACAGGAAACACCATATATTTT
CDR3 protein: CASSPGTGNTIYF

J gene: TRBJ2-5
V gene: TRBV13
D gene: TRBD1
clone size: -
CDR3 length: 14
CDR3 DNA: TGTGTCAGCAGCGCAGGGACAGTCCAAGAGACCCAGTACTTC
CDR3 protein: CVSSAGTVQETQYF